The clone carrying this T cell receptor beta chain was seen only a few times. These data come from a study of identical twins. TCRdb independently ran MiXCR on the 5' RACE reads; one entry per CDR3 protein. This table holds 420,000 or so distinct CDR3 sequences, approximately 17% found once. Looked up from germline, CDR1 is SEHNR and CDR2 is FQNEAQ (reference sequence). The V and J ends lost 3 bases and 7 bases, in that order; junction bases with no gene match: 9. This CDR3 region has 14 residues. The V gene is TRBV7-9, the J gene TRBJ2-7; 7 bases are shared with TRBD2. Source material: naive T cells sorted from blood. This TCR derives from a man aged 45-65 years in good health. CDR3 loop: CASSFDLAASEQYF. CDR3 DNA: TGTGCCAGCAGCTTTGATCTAGCGGCATCAGAGCAGTACTTC.